The clone carrying this T cell receptor beta chain was counted many times. The CDR3 covers 13 residues. The germline gives CDR1 LGHDT, CDR2 YNNKEL (reference sequence). Trimming took off 3 bases at V and 4 bases at J, with 9 bases between the two ends. TCRdb used MiXCR to reprocess the RT-PCR reads, holding one entry per CDR3 protein. The repertoire includes a few thousand distinct CDR3 sequences, approximately 31% of them detected once, and 4% to 5.5% sits in the top ten. The receptor comes from a female donor with primary Sjogren's syndrome. This chain uses TRBV3-1 with TRBJ2-5; no firm D call. Sequenced material: memory CD4+ T cells from salivary gland. The CDR3 DNA is TGTGCCAGCAGCCAGTGGGGTGGAGAGACCCAGTACTTC. Its protein is CASSQWGGETQYF.